This T cell receptor (beta chain) emerged from a study of shared clonotypes between healthy human individuals. This clone has only one observation. A far larger clone is only one base removed, so a read error is likely. The same CDR3 is also encoded by other DNA sequences in this sample. Germline-derived CDR1 and CDR2 are MNHEY and SVGAGI. The CDR3 loop spans 12 amino acids. Across several immunoSEQ plates, the genomic DNA of each subset was split evenly. The repertoire was sequenced with immunoSEQ multiplex PCR; TCRdb's copy has only in-frame clones and lacks some. The sample records about 490,000 clones, around 85% being singletons.

Source material: PBMCs. This TCR was sampled from a woman in her forties in good health. Some clones in this sample may be carry-over from other donors' samples. This chain links TRBV6-5 with TRBJ2-5; D remains unclear. The DNA end lines up better with TRBJ2-7; the J call may be wrong. For the CDR3, the DNA is TGTGCCAGCAGGAGGACGGATTACGAGCAGTACTTC. As protein: CASRRTDYEQYF.